The source of this TCR beta chain is a study of T-cell memory formation after mild COVID-19. CDR1 MNHEY and CDR2 SVGAGI come from the germline V gene. Trimming shortened V by 2 bases and J by 4 bases, and 17 bases separated the two germline ends. The CDR3 has 16 amino acids. A 5'RACE reaction primed in the constant segment made cDNA libraries of TCR alpha and TCR beta, and these carried sample barcodes and UMIs. TCRdb processed the 5' RACE reads anew with MiXCR; each CDR3 protein has one entry. The table includes just over 150,000 distinct CDR3 sequences, roughly a third detected once. This clonotype has a handful of counts.

The rearrangement links TRBV6-5 to TRBJ1-1; D may be TRBD1 (5 bases). Sequenced: PBMCs or a T cell subset sorted from them (not recorded which). This clonotype was sampled from an adult woman who had mild COVID-19 (a few samples of this study predate the infection). Cell type and time point are not known. The CDR3 sequence is CASSYGAGERGTEAFF. DNA of the CDR3: TGTGCCAGCAGTTACGGGGCGGGGGAGAGGGGCACTGAAGCTTTCTTT.